These 22 T cell receptor beta chains were all obtained from the same sample, sequenced in a study of blood T cell repertoires in COVID-19. The assay was immunoSEQ multiplex PCR, and TCRdb's table has in-frame clones only and misses some. The repertoire includes 300,000 or so clones, around nine tenths of them detected once, and 5.5% to 7% sits in the top ten. The specimen sequenced was PBMCs or T cells enriched from blood (not recorded which). The receptors here all came from a woman in her 30s who had recovered from COVID-19.

In its sample, this clone was seen once. This rearrangement joins TRBV2 to TRBJ1-2, with 7 bases identical to TRBD1. From germline, CDR1 is SNHLY and CDR2 FYNNEI. The V and J ends lost 6 bases and 4 bases, in that order; junction bases with no gene match: 8. The CDR3 is 14 residues long. The CDR3 region has the DNA TGTGCCAGCAGGTCGACAGGGCTTGTCTATGGCTACACCTTC. This gives the protein CASRSTGLVYGYTF.

The J gene is TRBJ1-1, the V gene TRBV10-2; no definite D call. The CDR3 length is 11 residues. The V gene lost 7 bases and the J gene lost 8 bases, with 11 bases spanning the gap. Germline CDR1 reads WSHSY; CDR2 reads SAAADI. DNA of the CDR3: TGCGCCAGCACTGGCGGCTGGGAAGCTTTCTTT. It translates to CASTGGWEAFF.

V is TRBV4-2 and J is TRBJ2-2; TRBD2 aligns across 9 bases. CDR3 size: 16 residues. After removal of 0 bases from V and 12 bases from J, the junction contained 11 bases not matched to a gene. Germline V gives CDR1 LGHNA, CDR2 YNFKEQ. CDR3 residues: CASSQDTMAGGRKLFF. CDR3 DNA: TGTGCCAGCAGCCAAGATACAATGGCGGGGGGGCGAAAGCTGTTTTTT.

This clone has only one observation. Other DNA variants within this sample encode the same CDR3. CDR3 in amino acids: CASSSDSSNQPQHF. CDR3 DNA: TGTGCCAGCAGCTCAGACAGTTCCAATCAGCCCCAGCATTTT. The rearrangement uses TRBV7-9 and TRBJ1-5; possible D gene TRBD1, 5 bases. V gave up 4 bases and J gave up 3 bases, with 10 bases separating them. Per the germline V gene, CDR1 is SEHNR and CDR2 is FQNEAQ (reference sequence). The CDR3 spans 14 residues.

The CDR3 region is CASRQGARAEAFF. The CDR3 DNA follows: TGTGCCAGCCGACAGGGGGCACGGGCTGAAGCTTTCTTT. J is TRBJ1-1 and V is TRBV27; 10 positions agree with TRBD1. With V trimmed by 8 bases and J by 6 bases, 6 bases remained unmatched. The germline gives CDR1 MNHEY, CDR2 SMNVEV (reference sequence). This CDR3 contains 13 residues.

This chain's CDR3 is CASSQDQRSLSEQYF. The CDR3 region has the DNA TGTGCCAGCAGCCAAGATCAGAGGTCGCTCAGCGAGCAGTACTTC. The gene calls are TRBV3-1 (or the pseudogene TRBV3-2) and TRBJ2-7, with unresolved D. The CDR3 contains 15 residues. V was pared by 0 bases and J by 6 bases, with 15 bases between. Germline values: CDR1 LGHDT, CDR2 YNNKEL (reference sequence).

This chain connects TRBV6-5 to TRBJ1-2; D perhaps matches TRBD1 (5 bases). V lost 6 bases and J lost 2, with 16 bases in between. CDR3 length: 15 amino acids. Germline V CDR1 and CDR2: MNHEY, SVGAGI. This CDR3 is CASSRWIQGNYGYTF. The CDR3, as DNA: TGTGCCAGCAGCCGCTGGATTCAGGGAAACTATGGCTACACCTTC.

The V call is TRBV21-1, the J call TRBJ1-1. TRBV21-1 is a documented pseudogene. The CDR3 contains 14 residues. The DNA of the CDR3 is TGTGCCAGCATCTTGTTTCGGTTGAACACTGAAGCTTTCTTT. Its translation is CASILFRLNTEAFF.

In its sample, this clone was seen once. V is TRBV10-3 and J is TRBJ1-3, with 8 bases matching TRBD1. The length of the CDR3 is 15 residues. CDR1 and CDR2 from the germline V gene are ENHRY and SYGVKD. With V trimmed by 6 bases and J by 0 bases, 4 bases remained unmatched. The CDR3 reads CAIRGQESSGNTIYF. CDR3 nucleotides: TGTGCCATCAGGGGACAGGAGAGCTCTGGAAACACCATATATTTT.

The gene calls are TRBV6-5 and TRBJ2-5; the match to TRBD2 covers 10 bases. The CDR3 runs to 15 residues. The germline CDR1 and CDR2 sequences are MNHEY and SVGAGI. V trimming: 7 bases; J trimming: 0 bases; junction bases outside the gene matches: 5. CDR3 DNA sequence: TGTGCCAGCACCTCCGGGACTAGCGACCAAGAGACCCAGTACTTC. Residues: CASTSGTSDQETQYF.

The rearrangement uses TRBV30 and TRBJ1-1; maybe TRBD1 (5 bases). Deletions cut 4 bases from V and 4 bases from J, with 13 bases between. Germline assignment: CDR1 GTSNPN and CDR2 SVGIG (reference sequence). The CDR3 has 13 amino acids. Written as DNA, the CDR3 is TGTGCCTGGATCCCCGGGGGAGGCACTGAAGCTTTCTTT. It encodes CAWIPGGGTEAFF. The full variable domain, in which reference TRBV30 and TRBJ1-1 provide the parts outside the CDR3, is SQTIHQWPATLVQPVGSPLSLECTVEGTSNPNLYWYRQAAGRGLQLLFYSVGIGQISSEVPQNLSASRPQDRQFILSSKKLLLSDSGFYLCAWIPGGGTEAFFGQGTRLTVV.

This clone was observed a handful of times. This chain joins TRBV30 and TRBJ1-5; D is possibly TRBD1 (5 bases). V lost 0 bases, J lost 7 bases, and 22 bases lay in between. The CDR3 has 17 amino acids. The germline V gene encodes CDR1 GTSNPN and CDR2 SVGIG (reference sequence). The CDR3 region has the DNA TGTGCCTGGAGTGTATATGGGGGAGGTGGGATTGGGCAGCCCCAGCATTTT. The encoded protein is CAWSVYGGGGIGQPQHF.

The rearrangement joins TRBV5-1 to TRBJ1-1; TRBD1 agrees at 7 bases. The germline gives CDR1 SGHRS, CDR2 YFSETQ. With 2 bases clipped from V and 7 bases from J, the junction kept 11 bases outside the gene matches. This CDR3 has 15 amino acids. Written as DNA, the CDR3 is TGCGCCAGCAGCTTAACCGGGACAGCTAACCTTGAAGCTTTCTTT. Residues: CASSLTGTANLEAFF.

The chain couples TRBV4-1 to TRBJ2-2; no firm D call. Trimming took 1 base from V and 4 from J, leaving 13 bases between them. This CDR3 spans 16 amino acids. Germline V CDR1 and CDR2: MGHRA, YSYEKL. DNA for the CDR3: TGCGCCAGCAGCCAAGTCGATCTGGTCAGCACCGGGGAGCTGTTTTTT. Amino acid sequence: CASSQVDLVSTGELFF.

V and J are TRBV5-1 and TRBJ2-3; 9 bases match TRBD1. The CDR3 has 16 residues. J gave up 1 base and V 4 bases, and 7 bases lay outside the gene matches. Germline CDR1 SGHRS, CDR2 YFSETQ. The CDR3 DNA follows: TGCGCCAGCAGCCTTTTAACAGGGGGCGGCACAGATACGCAGTATTTT. This gives the protein CASSLLTGGGTDTQYF.

The rearrangement uses TRBV14 and TRBJ2-6; possibly TRBD1 for D (5 bases). Germline V CDR1 and CDR2: SGHDN, FVKESK. Trimming left V 2 bases short and J 4 bases short, with 9 bases between. This CDR3 spans 15 amino acids. The CDR3 here is CASSQQGPGANVLTF. The CDR3 DNA sequence: TGTGCCAGCAGCCAACAGGGTCCCGGGGCCAACGTCCTGACTTTC.

The chain couples TRBV10-3 to TRBJ1-2, with D possibly being TRBD1 (6 bases). V was trimmed by 6 bases and J by 0 bases, leaving 11 bases between them. CDR3 length equals 14 residues. Germline CDR1 is ENHRY and CDR2 is SYGVKD. The CDR3 sequence is CAISRGGANYGYTF. CDR3 DNA: TGTGCCATCAGCCGAGGGGGTGCTAACTATGGCTACACCTTC.

The gene calls are TRBV27 and TRBJ1-5, with D perhaps TRBD1 (6 bases). The germline CDR1 and CDR2 sequences are MNHEY and SMNVEV (reference sequence). The CDR3 totals 14 residues. Trimming pared 5 bases from V and 7 bases from J, leaving 15 bases between. This CDR3 reads CASSLNRVGQPQHF. Written as DNA, the CDR3 is TGTGCCAGCAGTCTCAACAGGGTAGGGCAGCCCCAGCATTTT.

The chain couples TRBV7-9 to TRBJ2-5, with D possibly matching TRBD1 (5 bases). Trimming left V 5 bases short and J 5 bases short, with 15 bases between. Germline lookup yields CDR1 SEHNR and CDR2 FQNEAQ (reference sequence). The CDR3 contains 14 residues. CDR3 amino acids: CASSPRAVGETQYF. Here the CDR3 DNA reads TGTGCCAGCAGCCCCAGGGCCGTGGGGGAGACCCAGTACTTC. Looking up the rest from reference TRBV7-9 and TRBJ2-5 gives the full variable domain: DTGVSQNPRHKITKRGQNVTFRCDPISEHNRLYWYRQTLGQGPEFLTYFQNEAQLEKSRLLSDRFSAERPKGSFSTLEIQRTEQGDSAMYLCASSPRAVGETQYFGPGTRLLVL.

V usage is TRBV2 and J usage is TRBJ1-2, with D maybe TRBD1 (5 bases). The CDR3 spans 15 residues. Trimming removed 5 bases at V and 9 bases at J, with 22 bases between. The V gene's germline CDR1 is SNHLY and CDR2 FYNNEI. The DNA of the CDR3 is TGTGCCAGCAGTCCCGGGACGGCAGGGCGGGATCGCTACACCTTC. Its translation: CASSPGTAGRDRYTF.

This sequence joins TRBV7-2 and TRBJ1-2, with 8 bases aligning to TRBD1. V shed 5 bases and J 8 bases; nucleotides not matched to a gene: 16. The CDR3 contains 16 residues. Germline CDR1 and CDR2: SGHTA and FQGNSA. In DNA form, the CDR3 reads TGTGCCAGCAGCGCCCCCATTCGGACAGGGCTAGGAGGCTACACCTTC. Protein product: CASSAPIRTGLGGYTF.

This chain joins TRBV3-1 (or the pseudogene TRBV3-2) and TRBJ1-2; 8 bases fit TRBD1. V lost 4 bases and J lost 6; bases outside the gene matches: 13. This CDR3 is 16 amino acids long. Germline values: CDR1 LGHDT, CDR2 YNNKEL (reference sequence). The chain's CDR3 is CASSPPGQAWVDGYTF. For the CDR3, the DNA is TGTGCCAGCAGCCCACCGGGACAGGCATGGGTCGATGGCTACACCTTC.